The T cell receptor beta chain under discussion was sequenced for a study of beta chain features in type 1 diabetes (dated by TCRdb to 2016 to 2018). For the wider study: Mean age, gender distribution, total cell number and subset yield did not differ between patients and healthy donors. In the study, TCRB repertoires of sorted circulating CD4+ T cell subsets from recently diagnosed type 1 diabetes patients were compared with those of matched healthy donors. Across all samples, almost 110 million sorted cells were examined, and cell number per subset correlated strongly with RNA yield. Whereas all 30 or so donors provided naive and central memory subsets, regulatory and stem cell-like memory subsets were isolated from just 8 patients and about 8 healthy donors.

Summary of the overall study and its limitations: Shorter templates might have been favored by PCR, but patient and control samples were amplified and corrected together, so both groups would have been affected equally by any skew. Naive, central memory and regulatory TCRB repertoires appeared to be more alike among patients than among healthy donors. Patients with type 1 diabetes made fewer insertions and deleted more nucleotides at VDJ recombination sites, implying thymic rearrangement abnormalities. Because cDNA was sequenced instead of genomic DNA, activated cells with high expression could be over-represented, although the groups did not differ in activation or CD3 levels. Type 1 diabetes patients showed a moderate but significant shortening of TCRB CDR3 length in all four CD4+ subsets. HLA sub-analyses involved small numbers of individuals, so any influence of HLA type on TCRB rearrangement remained unresolved.

A single peripheral blood draw of about 116 mL on average was collected from each donor into heparinised tubes. Using a panel that included CD45RO, CCR7, CD25, CD127, CD95 and CD27, naive, central memory, regulatory and stem cell-like memory CD4+ T cells were sorted on a BD FACSAria II. A purity above 95% was achieved for all sorted populations. PBMCs were isolated right away by Lymphoprep density gradient centrifugation and were stained directly, without culture. To minimize batch effects, samples were stained and sorted in pairs, one healthy donor with one patient per experiment. A word on this clone: Its cognate antigen has yet to be identified. Within one base of it there is no much larger clone, and no base qualities were kept.

The entire amount of isolated RNA was reverse transcribed using the High Capacity cDNA Reverse Transcription Kit, so the sequenced TCRB transcripts were expressed ones. Naive, central memory and regulatory T cell samples underwent deep immunoSEQ sequencing, averaging about 3.57 million total reads per sample. Sorted cells were lysed in RLT buffer, and RNA was extracted using DNase-treated RNeasy Micro or Mini kits according to cell number. To prevent cross-contamination, every cell subset was processed on its own, while patient and healthy donor samples were processed together. TCRB sequences were amplified from cDNA with the immunoSEQ multiplex PCR, producing 87-bp fragments spanning the CDR3 region. The amplicons were sequenced using the Illumina HiSeq platform. Regarding the original processing steps: PCR bias was computationally corrected using synthetic template baselines, reads within Hamming distance 2 were collapsed, and singletons that could not be merged were discarded. Reads were aligned to IMGT to assign V, D and J genes, CDR3 length, and insertions or deletions at six rearrangement sites. Within each subset, clonotype counts were normalized to sorted cell number, after which true diversity and Gini coefficients were computed with the tcR R package. Repertoire sharing was quantified using the overlap coefficient calculated on TCRB nucleotide sequences. Out-of-frame TCRB sequences from naive cells were analyzed to stand in for the pre-selection repertoire. In TCRdb, the immuneACCESS table is reduced to in-frame sequences with V and J assigned. These tables do not hold every clone; where another copy was compared, an unresolved V gene accounts for under half, and the others remain unexplained. V, J and clone size were drawn from that table, and D and trimming were deduced from the DNA. The sample records 300,000 to 450,000 clones, 10% to 15% of which are singletons. The ten largest account for 0.0095% to 0.013% of the sample.

The CDR1 and CDR2 encoded by the germline V gene are MDHEN and SYDVKM. Clipping removes 8 bases from V and 3 bases from J, with 7 as the unmatched junction base count. The cysteine opens and the phenylalanine closes a CDR3 of 13 amino acids. Here the CDR3 DNA is all that survives: 39 bases in frame from base 1. The chain is encoded by TRBV28 joined to TRBJ2-7, and 7 junction bases match TRBD2. The sequencing sample was made of naive CD4+ T cells from blood. The sample's cell subset or site, from its label and the paper: true naive CD4+ T cells. The TCR originated in a woman under 30 with type 1 diabetes. The encoded CDR3 is CASQYGLVYEQYF. The sequenced DNA: TGTGCCAGCCAATACGGACTAGTCTACGAGCAGTACTTC.